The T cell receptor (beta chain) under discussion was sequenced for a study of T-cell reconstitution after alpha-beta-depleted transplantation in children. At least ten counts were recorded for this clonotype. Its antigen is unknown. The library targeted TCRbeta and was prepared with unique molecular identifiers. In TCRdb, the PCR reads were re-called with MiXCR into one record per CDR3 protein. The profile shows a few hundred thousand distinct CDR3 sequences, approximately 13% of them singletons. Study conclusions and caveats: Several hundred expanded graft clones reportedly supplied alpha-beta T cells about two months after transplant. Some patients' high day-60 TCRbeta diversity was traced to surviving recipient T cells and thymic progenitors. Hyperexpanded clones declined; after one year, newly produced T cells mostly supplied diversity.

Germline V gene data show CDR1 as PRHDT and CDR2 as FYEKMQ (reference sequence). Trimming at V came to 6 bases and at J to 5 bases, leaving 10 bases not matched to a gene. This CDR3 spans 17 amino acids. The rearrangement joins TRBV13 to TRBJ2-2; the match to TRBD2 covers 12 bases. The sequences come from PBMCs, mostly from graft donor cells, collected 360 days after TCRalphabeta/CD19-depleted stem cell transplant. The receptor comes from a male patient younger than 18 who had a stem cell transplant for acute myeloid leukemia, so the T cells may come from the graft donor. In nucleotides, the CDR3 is TGTGCCAGCAGACACGGACTAGCGGGAACCGTTACCGGGGAGCTGTTTTTT. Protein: CASRHGLAGTVTGELFF.